This T cell receptor (beta chain) is from a study of T-cell reconstitution after alpha-beta-depleted transplantation in children. Overall study results and limits: Once a year had passed after transplant, T-cell counts and diversity came mostly from newly produced T cells.

This clonotype was picked up a small number of times. Its specificity is unknown. The authors prepared the TCRbeta library with unique molecular identifiers. One entry per CDR3 protein results from TCRdb running MiXCR on the PCR reads. The data show hundreds of thousands of distinct CDR3 sequences, with approximately 15% seen just once and 43% held by the top ten. The TCR sequence derives from a male patient aged 2-15 years who had a stem cell transplant for acute lymphoblastic leukemia, so the T cells may come from the graft donor. The sequenced sample was PBMCs, mostly from graft donor cells, obtained 360 days after TCRalphabeta/CD19-depleted stem cell transplant.

CDR3: CASGLVLGVREVTGRNTEAFF. The CDR3, as DNA: TGTGCTAGTGGTTTGGTACTTGGTGTCAGGGAAGTGACGGGAAGGAACACTGAAGCTTTCTTT. The chain carries TRBV12-5 and TRBJ1-1, with D perhaps TRBD1 (5 bases). CDR3 length equals 21 residues. V was clipped by 0 bases and J by 1 base, with 27 bases between them. Germline CDR1 reads LGHNT; CDR2 reads FRNRAP. The variable domain in full, completed from reference TRBV12-5 and TRBJ1-1, reads DARVTQTPRHKVTEMGQEVTMRCQPILGHNTVFWYRQTMMQGLELLAYFRNRAPLDDSGMPKDRFSAEMPDATLATLKIQPSEPRDSAVYFCASGLVLGVREVTGRNTEAFFGQGTRLTVV.